The following is a TCR beta chain sequence with its context. At least ten counts were recorded for this clonotype. The specificity of this receptor is unknown. No base quality information exists; no much larger clone differs at one position. The time point label here, explained by the study, means: after trial treatment. Explained via the paper, the treatment or condition label denotes: LDRT plus nivolumab, ipilimumab, low-dose cyclophosphamide and aspirin (RACIN trial). The donors took part in RACIN, a single-arm, phase I, dose-escalation trial that combined nivolumab, ipilimumab, aspirin, low-dose cyclophosphamide and low-dose radiotherapy. Patients were eligible if they had advanced solid tumors that were TIL-negative. For sequencing, an Illumina HiSeq 2500 was employed. To make first-strand cDNA, Superscript III was used along with a set of TRAV- and TRBV-specific primers so that both the TCRalpha and TCRbeta chains were covered. TCRs were amplified for 20 PCR cycles with Phusion, using a constant-region primer paired with the adapter attached to the V primers. Amplification of the isolated mRNA was done with the MessageAmp II aRNA Amplification Kit, which involved a roughly 16-hour in vitro transcription at 37 degrees C. The Dynabeads mRNA DIRECT Purification Kit was used to isolate mRNA for TCR sequencing. Indexed Illumina adapters were added in a second Phusion PCR of about 25 cycles, and the PCR products were purified with AMPure XP beads. Per the authors' processing: Custom Perl scripts pooled TCR sequences encoding the same protein, removed out-of-frame sequences and computed each clonotype's abundance. Any TCR sequence supported by only a single read was excluded from analysis. Shannon entropy, Gini index, clonality, richness, and the frequency of TCRs shared between repertoires were included as repertoire metrics. Using fastp at Q25 and MiXCR, TCRdb reprocessed the public reads and kept productive beta chains. All rows with the same CDR3 protein become a single entry with the most common DNA and genes. The V and J calls here are based on TCRdb, not the publication. This sample holds about 60,000 distinct CDR3 sequences; 20% to 25% were observed only once. Together, the top ten hold approximately 6.4% of the sample.

V ends up 7 bases short and J 5 bases short, with an unmatched junction base count of 14. CDR1 and CDR2 are read off the germline V gene as SNHLY and FYNNEI. Including the terminal cysteine and phenylalanine, the CDR3 comprises 15 residues. Only CDR3 DNA is held: 45 bases, read in frame from base 1. The data derive from a study of low-dose radiotherapy and immunotherapy resistance in tumors (dated by TCRdb to the early 2020s). Regarding the research as a whole: Patients in Cohort 1 were given 0.5 Gy per fraction every 2 weeks, and the prescribed total PTV dose was 6.5 Gy. Nivolumab and ipilimumab were both given intravenously, with nivolumab at a 240 mg flat dose every two weeks and ipilimumab at 1 mg/kg every six weeks. For Cohort 2, the dose was 1 Gy per fraction given every two weeks, adding up to 13 Gy in total across 26 weeks. Aspirin 300 mg was taken orally once daily by patients for four cycles, starting on cycle 1 day 1. Trial participants were not randomized into treatment groups. Eight patients were included in the translational analysis: three from the first dose cohort and the first five from the second dose cohort. Cyclophosphamide 200 mg/m2 was given intravenously every two weeks, one day before each radiation and immunotherapy administration.

The V gene is TRBV2 and the J gene is TRBJ2-7, with 7 junctional bases fitting TRBD1. This TCR was recovered from a male donor with prostate cancer. The input for sequencing was PBMCs, taken after low-dose radiotherapy plus immunotherapy. The CDR3 region reads CASNEVGRGYDEQYF. The DNA reads as follows: TGTGCCAGCAACGAAGTCGGCAGGGGGTACGACGAGCAGTACTTC.